This T cell receptor beta chain is from a study of PD-1 blockade in mismatch repair-deficient tumors (dated by TCRdb to 2016 to 2017). For context, the study as a whole: Between September 2013 and September 2016, the trial enrolled 86 consecutive patients with approximately eleven mismatch repair-deficient cancer types, every one of whom had been previously treated and was progressing. Tumor-associated T cell clones were tracked in the peripheral blood of patients responding to PD-1 blockade by deep sequencing of TCR CDR3 regions. Overall study results and their limits: Clonal expansion was elicited by three of seven peptides, and just over 140 unique blood TCRs were yielded, roughly seven of which were also found in tumor; all positive peptides were derived from frameshift mutations. Rapid expansion after pembrolizumab followed by contraction, generally before radiologic responses, was shown by tumor-resident clones, which were often undetectable in blood before treatment.

The time point label of this sample denotes: roughly 10-day in vitro stimulation with candidate neoantigen peptide 7. For each enrolled patient, mismatch repair deficiency was established using either polymerase chain reaction or immunohistochemistry. TCR sequencing was performed for a few patients who responded to pembrolizumab therapy. Seven ELISpot-reactive candidate neoantigen peptides were each used in an approximately 11-day in vitro stimulation before TCR sequencing. A control culture with no peptide was handled in the same way and served as the baseline for calculating clone fold changes. Pembrolizumab PD-1 blockade was prospectively tested in advanced mismatch repair-deficient cancers, regardless of tissue of origin, in the phase II trial. Receptor amplification or capture employed the immunoSEQ multiplex PCR assay. For the original study's pipeline: A clone was classified as neoantigen-specific if the clone expanded significantly in response to the relevant peptide and did not expand significantly in response to any other peptide tested. Imported from immuneACCESS, the table was reduced by TCRdb to in-frame sequences with V and J called. These copies leave out some clones; in studies compared against another copy, an unresolved V gene accounts for under half, and the cause of the remainder is not known. The V and J calls and clone size come from that table; D and trimming were worked out from the DNA. The sample table shows some 10,000 clones, and around nine tenths are seen once. 10% to 15% of the sample belongs to the ten largest clones.

The cysteine opens and the phenylalanine closes a CDR3 of 10 amino acids. Of the read, only the CDR3 DNA is kept; its 30 bases are in frame from base 1. CDR1 and CDR2 are read off the germline V gene as SQVTM and ANQGSEA. V is cut by 7 bases and J by 4 bases, and the space between the germline ends is 5 bases. Comment on this clone: Its antigen has not been determined. No base quality values were provided; no much bigger clone lies one nucleotide off.

The receptor chain draws on TRBV29-1 and TRBJ2-1, with the identity of the D gene unclear. The TCR sequence derives from an adult with mismatch repair-deficient cancer. Sequencing used cells cultured in vitro, obtained from a patient treated with pembrolizumab. CDR3 protein: CSDQYNEQFF. The sequenced DNA: TGCAGCGACCAATACAATGAGCAGTTCTTC.